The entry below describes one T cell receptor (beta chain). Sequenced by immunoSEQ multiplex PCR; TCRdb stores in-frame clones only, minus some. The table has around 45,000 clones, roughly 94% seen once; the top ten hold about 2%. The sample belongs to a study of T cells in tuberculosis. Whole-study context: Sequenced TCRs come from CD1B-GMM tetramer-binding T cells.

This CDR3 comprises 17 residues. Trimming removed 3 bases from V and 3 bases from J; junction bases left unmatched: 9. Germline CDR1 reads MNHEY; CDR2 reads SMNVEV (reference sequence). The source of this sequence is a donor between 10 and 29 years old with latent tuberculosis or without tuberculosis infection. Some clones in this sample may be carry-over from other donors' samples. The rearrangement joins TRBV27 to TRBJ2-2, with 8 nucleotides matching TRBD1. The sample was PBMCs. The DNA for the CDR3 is TGTGCCAGCAGTTTGCGCAGGGGGCGCGGGGACACCGGGGAGCTGTTTTTT. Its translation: CASSLRRGRGDTGELFF.